A single sample gave rise to the 4 T cell receptor beta chains below, sequenced in a study of T cell responses to AZD1222 COVID-19 vaccine. Method: immunoSEQ multiplex PCR; TCRdb's copy keeps in-frame clones and lacks some. The data show around 120,000 clones, roughly 90% seen once. The source material was peripheral blood, sampled on day 0 of AZD1222 vaccination. These receptor sequences come from an adult in good health.

The chain carries TRBV19 and TRBJ1-2; D remains ambiguous. Germline assignment: CDR1 LNHDA and CDR2 SQIVND (reference sequence). The CDR3 spans 16 residues. V was pared by 6 bases and J by 4 bases, with 21 bases between. CDR3 loop: CASSMPQLSVGYGYTF. CDR3 sequence (DNA): TGTGCCAGTAGCATGCCACAACTATCGGTCGGCTATGGCTACACCTTC.

This sequence joins TRBV5-1 and TRBJ1-6; 10 bases match TRBD1. The CDR3 totals 14 residues. From germline, CDR1 is SGHRS and CDR2 YFSETQ. Trimming removed 3 bases from V and 10 bases from J; junction bases left unmatched: 4. The CDR3 sequence is CASSSTGGNSPLHF. For the CDR3, the DNA is TGCGCCAGCAGCTCGACAGGGGGCAACTCACCCCTCCACTTT. The full variable domain, its missing parts supplied by reference TRBV5-1 and TRBJ1-6, is KAGVTQTPRYLIKTRGQQVTLSCSPISGHRSVSWYQQTPGQGLQFLFEYFSETQRNKGNFPGRFSGRQFSNSRSEMNVSTLELGDSALYLCASSSTGGNSPLHFGNGTRLTVT.

The chain uses TRBV7-3 and TRBJ2-1; D could derive from TRBD1 or TRBD2 (5 bases each). Trimming removed 8 bases from V and 10 bases from J, with 12 bases in between. Germline V gives CDR1 SGHTA, CDR2 FQGTGA. The CDR3 length is 11 residues. The CDR3 loop is CASRERGEQFF. The CDR3 DNA is TGTGCCAGCCGAGAGAGGGGAGAGCAGTTCTTC.

V usage is TRBV3-1 (or the pseudogene TRBV3-2) and J usage is TRBJ1-1; 8 bases fit TRBD1. This CDR3 comprises 12 residues. The trim removed 7 bases at V and 5 bases at J, leaving 3 bases unmatched. CDR1 is LGHDT, CDR2 YNNKEL, per germline (reference sequence). CDR3 sequence: CASNYRGTEAFF. The CDR3 DNA follows: TGTGCCAGCAACTACAGGGGGACTGAAGCTTTCTTT.